Reported below is one TCR beta chain. The antigen is not known. There are 13 residues in the CDR3. V trimming: 3 bases; J trimming: 4 bases; junction bases outside the gene matches: 3. Per germline, CDR1 LNHNV and CDR2 YYDKDF (reference sequence). From the 120-subject validation cohort, which was separate from the approximately 700-subject first cohort, the donors were drawn. This sample is drawn from a study of cytomegalovirus exposure and HLA in healthy donors. Study in general: The approximately 120 validation repertoires were reported in a later analysis to have been generated on the same platform as the roughly 720 first-cohort repertoires.

Regarding the study as a whole: It was reported that the classifier diagnosed cytomegalovirus status with high specificity and sensitivity in both the original and validation cohorts. The study put some 160 TCR beta chains on its list as cytomegalovirus-associated.

Measured with immunoSEQ multiplex PCR; TCRdb has only the in-frame clones, and not every one. The sample shows over 100,000 clones, 88% of them seen only once. The TCR sequence derives from a young woman in good health and CMV-seropositive. The V call is TRBV15, the J call TRBJ2-7; 7 bases are a match to TRBD1. Sequenced input: PBMCs. The CDR3 loop is CATSRPQGYEQYF. The CDR3 DNA sequence: TGTGCCACCAGCAGGCCACAGGGGTACGAGCAGTACTTC.